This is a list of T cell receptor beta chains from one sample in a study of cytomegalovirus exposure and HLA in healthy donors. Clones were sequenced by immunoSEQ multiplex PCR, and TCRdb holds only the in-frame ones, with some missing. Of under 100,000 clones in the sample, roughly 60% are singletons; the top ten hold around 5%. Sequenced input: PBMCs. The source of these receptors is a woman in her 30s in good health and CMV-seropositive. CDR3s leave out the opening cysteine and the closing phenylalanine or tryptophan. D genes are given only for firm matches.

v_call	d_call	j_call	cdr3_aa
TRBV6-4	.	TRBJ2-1	ASRPTMSYGEQF
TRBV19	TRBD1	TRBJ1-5	ASNRDRVSNQPQH
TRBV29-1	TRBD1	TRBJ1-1	SVEQGQGEGTEAF
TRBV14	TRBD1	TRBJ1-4	ASSQESGGEPVEKLF
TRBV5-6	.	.	ASSNENYEQY
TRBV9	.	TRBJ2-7	ASSVGTGAYEQY
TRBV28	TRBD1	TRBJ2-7	ASRSGTGHYEQY
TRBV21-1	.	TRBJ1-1	ASSKEKDRGGGTEAF
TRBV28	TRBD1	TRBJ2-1	ASRGTAYNEQF
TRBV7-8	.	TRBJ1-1	ASSLQPAAGTEAF
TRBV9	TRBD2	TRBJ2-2	ASSVRGGGIARDTGELF
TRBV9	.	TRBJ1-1	ASSVAGNTEAF
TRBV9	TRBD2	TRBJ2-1	ASSVVMGGEQF
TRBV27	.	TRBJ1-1	ASSLRQNTEAF
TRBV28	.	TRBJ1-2	ASREQGKAGYT
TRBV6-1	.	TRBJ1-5	ASSELARHSNQPQH
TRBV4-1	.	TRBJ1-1	ASSRPGENTEAF
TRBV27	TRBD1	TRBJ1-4	ATRELTGQREKLF
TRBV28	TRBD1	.	ASSDRVPTYEQY
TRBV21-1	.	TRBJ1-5	ASSNAAGGAPKSHQPQH
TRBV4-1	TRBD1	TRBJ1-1	ASSLQTGGVTEAF
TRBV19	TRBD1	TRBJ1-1	ASSLMGQGNTEAF
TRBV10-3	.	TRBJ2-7	AISEAYEQY
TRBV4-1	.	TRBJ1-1	ASSANSGPTEAF
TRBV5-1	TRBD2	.	ASTGTSGYEQY
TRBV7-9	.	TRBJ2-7	ASSSLSDTEQY
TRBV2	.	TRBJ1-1	ASREGRWNTEAF
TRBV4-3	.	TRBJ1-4	ASSQDQWGGLGKLF
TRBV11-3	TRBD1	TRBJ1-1	ASSDRGRGGNTEAF
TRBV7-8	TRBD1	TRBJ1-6	ASSLVTGQVNSPLH
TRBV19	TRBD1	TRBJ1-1	ASSFGTVNTEAF
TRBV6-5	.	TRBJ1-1	ASSLQGRKITEAF
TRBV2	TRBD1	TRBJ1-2	ASSEEKGQGIGYT
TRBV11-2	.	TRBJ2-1	ASSPEGSYNEQF